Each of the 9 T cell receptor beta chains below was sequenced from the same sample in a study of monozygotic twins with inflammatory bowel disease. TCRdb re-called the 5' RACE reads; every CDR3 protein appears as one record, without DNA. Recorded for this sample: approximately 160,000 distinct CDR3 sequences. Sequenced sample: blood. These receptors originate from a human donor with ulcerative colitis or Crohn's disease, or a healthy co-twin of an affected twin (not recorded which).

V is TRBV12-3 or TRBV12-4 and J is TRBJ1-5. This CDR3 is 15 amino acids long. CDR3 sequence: CASSLAILANQPQHF.

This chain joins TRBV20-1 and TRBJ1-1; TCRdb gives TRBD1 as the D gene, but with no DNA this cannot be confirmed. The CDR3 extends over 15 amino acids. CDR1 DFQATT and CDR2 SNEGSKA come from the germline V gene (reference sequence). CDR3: CSADPSGTLNTEAFF.

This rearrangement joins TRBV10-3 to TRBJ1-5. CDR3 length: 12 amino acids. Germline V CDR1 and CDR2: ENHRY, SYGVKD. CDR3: CAISESQEPQHF.

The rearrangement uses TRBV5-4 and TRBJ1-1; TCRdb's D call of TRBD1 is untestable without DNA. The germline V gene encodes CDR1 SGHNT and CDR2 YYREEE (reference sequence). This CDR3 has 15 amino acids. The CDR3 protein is CASSLVTGAFAEAFF.

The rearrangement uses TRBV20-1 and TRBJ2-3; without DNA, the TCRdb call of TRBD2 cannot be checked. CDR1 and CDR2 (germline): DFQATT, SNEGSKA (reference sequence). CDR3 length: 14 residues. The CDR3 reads CSARPAGGTDTQYF.

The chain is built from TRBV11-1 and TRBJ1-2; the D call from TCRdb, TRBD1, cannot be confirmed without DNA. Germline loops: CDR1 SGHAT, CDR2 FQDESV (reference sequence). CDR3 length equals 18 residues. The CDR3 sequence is CASSLIDRGGADFTGYTF.

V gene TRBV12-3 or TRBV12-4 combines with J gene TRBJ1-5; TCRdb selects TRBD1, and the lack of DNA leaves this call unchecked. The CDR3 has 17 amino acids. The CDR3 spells CASTFGQGASSNQPQHF.

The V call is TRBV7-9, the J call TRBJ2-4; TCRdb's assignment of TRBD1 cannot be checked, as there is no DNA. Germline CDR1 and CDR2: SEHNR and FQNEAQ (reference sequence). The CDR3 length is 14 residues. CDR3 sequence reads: CASSSDRVLSIQYF.

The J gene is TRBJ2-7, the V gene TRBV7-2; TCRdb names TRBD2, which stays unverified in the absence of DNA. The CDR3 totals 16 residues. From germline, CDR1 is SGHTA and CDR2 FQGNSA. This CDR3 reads CASSPVAGQLSYEQYF. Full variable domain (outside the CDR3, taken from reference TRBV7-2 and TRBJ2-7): GAGVSQSPSNKVTEKGKDVELRCDPISGHTALYWYRQSLGQGLEFLIYFQGNSAPDKSGLPSDRFSAERTGGSVSTLTIQRTQQEDSAVYLCASSPVAGQLSYEQYFGPGTRLTVT.